A selection of T cell receptor beta chains follows, all from one sample in a study of blood T cells in healthy people across ages. A single record per CDR3 protein comes from TCRdb applying MiXCR to the 5' RACE reads. The sample consists of hundreds of thousands of distinct CDR3 sequences, 45% to 50% of them appearing once. Sequencing was carried out using blood. Receptor source: a woman in her sixties in good health. Each CDR3 is given with its conserved first and last residue. A D gene is named only where the DNA matches it firmly. Clone size appears in some rows only: once, few, many, or a class for an expanded clone.

V gene: TRBV7-6
D gene: NA
clone size: few
J gene: TRBJ2-7
CDR3 protein: CASSPKPGHHYEQYF
CDR3 DNA: TGTGCCAGCAGCCCAAAACCGGGACACCACTACGAGCAGTACTTC

V gene: TRBV6-6
D gene: NA
clone size: few
J gene: TRBJ2-3
CDR3 protein: CASSSNRVGTDTQYF
CDR3 DNA: TGTGCCAGCAGTTCCAACAGGGTTGGGACAGATACGCAGTATTTT

V gene: TRBV29-1
D gene: NA
clone size: NA
J gene: TRBJ2-1
CDR3 protein: CSVARLRYNEQFF
CDR3 DNA: TGCAGCGTGGCTCGGCTGAGGTACAATGAGCAGTTCTTC

V gene: TRBV13
D gene: TRBD2
clone size: many
J gene: TRBJ2-5
CDR3 protein: CASSLLAWTSAEQETQYF
CDR3 DNA: TGTGCCAGCAGCTTACTCGCATGGACTAGCGCTGAGCAAGAGACCCAGTACTTC

V gene: TRBV7-9
D gene: NA
clone size: NA
J gene: TRBJ2-1
CDR3 protein: CASKEYSEQFF
CDR3 DNA: TGTGCCAGCAAGGAATATAGTGAGCAGTTCTTC

V gene: TRBV5-4
D gene: NA
clone size: NA
J gene: TRBJ2-5
CDR3 protein: CASSSPGLGVETQYF
CDR3 DNA: TGTGCCAGCAGCTCTCCGGGACTGGGGGTAGAGACCCAGTACTTC

V gene: TRBV29-1
D gene: NA
clone size: few
J gene: TRBJ2-7
CDR3 protein: CSVEDSAYEQYF
CDR3 DNA: TGCAGCGTTGAAGACAGTGCCTACGAGCAGTACTTC

V gene: TRBV4-3
D gene: NA
clone size: NA
J gene: TRBJ1-5
CDR3 protein: CASSQDVRGGSGAQHF
CDR3 DNA: TGCGCCAGCAGCCAAGACGTACGAGGGGGGTCGGGGGCCCAGCATTTT

V gene: TRBV10-3
D gene: NA
clone size: NA
J gene: TRBJ2-5
CDR3 protein: CAINGGWETQYF
CDR3 DNA: TGTGCCATCAACGGGGGATGGGAGACCCAGTACTTC

V gene: TRBV2
D gene: NA
clone size: NA
J gene: TRBJ1-4
CDR3 protein: CAGSADGSTNEKLFF
CDR3 DNA: TGTGCCGGCAGTGCCGACGGATCAACTAATGAAAAACTGTTTTTT

V gene: TRBV28
D gene: NA
clone size: NA
J gene: TRBJ1-2
CDR3 protein: CASSPYYPFQYGYTF
CDR3 DNA: TGTGCCAGCAGTCCGTACTACCCCTTCCAATATGGCTACACCTTC

V gene: TRBV6-2/TRBV6-3
D gene: NA
clone size: few
J gene: TRBJ2-7
CDR3 protein: CASSYFSRSYEQYF
CDR3 DNA: TGTGCCAGCAGTTACTTCTCTAGGTCCTACGAGCAGTACTTC

V gene: TRBV6-1
D gene: TRBD1
clone size: NA
J gene: TRBJ2-7
CDR3 protein: CATRTGDYEQYF
CDR3 DNA: TGTGCCACCAGGACAGGGGACTACGAGCAGTACTTC

V gene: TRBV2
D gene: TRBD1
clone size: NA
J gene: TRBJ2-3
CDR3 protein: CASRTSQGVDTQYF
CDR3 DNA: TGTGCCAGCAGGACATCGCAGGGGGTGGATACGCAGTATTTT

V gene: TRBV4-3
D gene: TRBD1
clone size: NA
J gene: TRBJ1-1
CDR3 protein: CASSQAVGTATEAFF
CDR3 DNA: TGCGCCAGCAGCCAAGCCGTCGGGACAGCCACTGAAGCTTTCTTT

V gene: TRBV5-6
D gene: NA
clone size: NA
J gene: TRBJ1-4
CDR3 protein: CASSLFQGYEKLFF
CDR3 DNA: TGTGCCAGCAGCTTGTTCCAGGGGTACGAAAAACTGTTTTTT

V gene: TRBV28
D gene: NA
clone size: NA
J gene: TRBJ2-4
CDR3 protein: CATEGQKVAKNIQYF
CDR3 DNA: TGTGCCACCGAAGGACAGAAAGTAGCCAAAAACATTCAGTACTTC